The 23 T cell receptor beta chains listed next were all sequenced from one sample in a study of response to subunit inactivated influenza vaccine. Using its own MiXCR run on the RT-PCR reads, TCRdb lists one record per CDR3 protein. The sample has about 520,000 distinct CDR3 sequences, 25% seen once. The source material was CD4+ T cells sorted from PBMCs, sampled roughly 5 days after vaccination. The receptors were sampled from a man between 45 and 60 years old who received an inactivated influenza vaccine.

The chain links TRBV27 to TRBJ1-1; 7 bases agree with TRBD1. The germline V gene has CDR1 MNHEY and CDR2 SMNVEV (reference sequence). The junction had 13 bases not matched to a gene; V was cut back by 5 bases and J by 4 bases. The CDR3 runs to 16 residues. CDR3 DNA: TGTGCCAGCAGTCTCCACTTGACAGGGAGGTTCACTGAAGCTTTCTTT. Protein: CASSLHLTGRFTEAFF.

This clonotype was observed a handful of times. The chain combines TRBV7-2 with TRBJ2-7, with 8 bases matching TRBD2. Per the germline V gene, CDR1 is SGHTA and CDR2 is FQGNSA. This CDR3 spans 15 amino acids. V shed 5 bases and J 3 bases; nucleotides not matched to a gene: 9. The CDR3 bases are TGTGCCAGCAGCCGGGAGGGGAGGGGTGGCTACGAGCAGTACTTC. Its protein is CASSREGRGGYEQYF.

With respect to this clonotype: A junction end diverges from the germline sequence, so it may reflect a read error. This sequence joins TRBV3-1 and TRBJ2-3, with 7 bases matching TRBD1. This CDR3 comprises 15 residues. Per germline, CDR1 LGHDT and CDR2 YNNKEL (reference sequence). CDR3 sequence reads: CASNQRGPSTDTQYF. The CDR3 DNA follows: TGTGCCAGCAACCAAAGGGGGCCTAGCACAGATACGCAGTATTTT.

This clonotype turned up a few times. V and J are TRBV20-1 and TRBJ1-5, with D hard to call. The CDR3 spans 12 residues. Trimming removed 1 base from V and 9 bases from J, with 10 bases in between. Germline lookup yields CDR1 DFQATT and CDR2 SNEGSKA (reference sequence). The CDR3 DNA reads TGCAGTGCTAGAGTCCACAGCGGGCCCCAGCATTTT. It codes for CSARVHSGPQHF.

A few counts support this clonotype. The rearrangement joins TRBV7-2 to TRBJ2-1, with D uncertain. The CDR3 loop spans 13 amino acids. The V end was cut by 7 bases, the J end by 12 bases, with 19 bases between. Germline V lookup: CDR1 SGHTA, CDR2 FQGNSA. CDR3 amino acids: CASTQMVLESQFF. The CDR3 nucleotides read TGTGCCAGCACCCAAATGGTTCTCGAGTCGCAGTTCTTC.

The V call is TRBV28, the J call TRBJ2-1; 9 nucleotides line up with TRBD2. The CDR3 is made up of 15 amino acids. Germline values: CDR1 MDHEN, CDR2 SYDVKM. The J segment lost 8 bases and the V segment lost 2 bases, leaving 7 bases of the junction unmatched. CDR3 in amino acids: CASSLAGGPGDEQFF. For the CDR3, the DNA is TGTGCCAGCAGTTTAGCGGGAGGGCCTGGGGATGAGCAGTTCTTC.

In this sample, this clonotype turned up a few times. The chain uses TRBV9 and TRBJ2-4, with D possibly being TRBD2 (5 bases). This CDR3 region has 14 residues. Germline V gene sequence: CDR1 SGDLS, CDR2 YYNGEE. The V end lost 0 bases, the J end lost 8 bases, and 12 bases lay between the germline ends. The DNA for the CDR3 is TGTGCCAGCAGCGTAGGGGAGTTTAGGGACATTCAGTACTTC. This gives the protein CASSVGEFRDIQYF.

The gene calls are TRBV7-2 and TRBJ1-1; D unresolved. The ends were cut back, 5 bases at V and 7 bases at J, with 11 bases in the middle. CDR3 length: 12 amino acids. Germline CDR1 SGHTA, CDR2 FQGNSA. Here the CDR3 reads CASSPEAGEAFF. CDR3 sequence (DNA): TGTGCCAGCAGCCCAGAGGCGGGTGAAGCTTTCTTT.

This clonotype was counted between two and nine times. The chain joins TRBV4-1 to TRBJ2-5; 14 nucleotides align to TRBD2. CDR1 MGHRA and CDR2 YSYEKL come from the germline V gene. Losses at the gene ends were 0 bases for V and 5 bases for J; bases not matched to a gene: 11. The CDR3 loop spans 19 amino acids. The CDR3 nucleotides read TGCGCCAGCAGCCAAGATATGGGACTAGCGGGGGTCGGGCGGGAGACCCAGTACTTC. This gives the protein CASSQDMGLAGVGRETQYF.

In its sample, this clonotype was seen a few times. The V and J genes are TRBV20-1 and TRBJ1-1, with D possibly being TRBD1 (5 bases). The germline gives CDR1 DFQATT, CDR2 SNEGSKA (reference sequence). V was cut by 2 bases and J by 8 bases, with 12 bases left in between. The CDR3 is made up of 12 amino acids. The CDR3 sequence: CSARSGGVEAFF. The CDR3 bases are TGCAGTGCTAGATCGGGGGGTGTCGAAGCTTTCTTT.

This chain links TRBV28 with TRBJ1-1; the match to TRBD1 covers 7 bases. CDR3 length equals 14 residues. Germline lookup yields CDR1 MDHEN and CDR2 SYDVKM. V trimming: 3 bases; J trimming: 9 bases; junction bases outside the gene matches: 10. The CDR3 loop reads CASSLGEGRGKAFF. In DNA, the CDR3 is TGTGCCAGCAGTTTGGGTGAGGGCAGGGGGAAAGCTTTCTTT.

The V and J genes are TRBV6-1 and TRBJ2-7; D possibly corresponds to TRBD2 (5 bases). V lost 3 bases and J 0 bases, leaving 12 bases between the germline ends. From germline, CDR1 is MNHNS and CDR2 SASEGT. The CDR3 length is 15 residues. As DNA, the CDR3 is TGTGCCAGCAGTGACCAGCCGGGAATCTCCTACGAGCAGTACTTC. It translates to CASSDQPGISYEQYF.

This clonotype occurred a few times. The genes are TRBV5-1 and TRBJ2-5, with D possibly being TRBD2 (6 bases). With 6 bases removed from V and 3 bases from J, the gap between germline ends came to 21 bases. CDR3 length: 16 residues. The germline V gene encodes CDR1 SGHRS and CDR2 YFSETQ. The CDR3 loop is CASTLTWRGNKETQYF. In DNA, the CDR3 is TGCGCCAGCACCCTGACCTGGCGGGGAAATAAAGAGACCCAGTACTTC.

This clonotype came up a few times. This rearrangement joins TRBV7-2 to TRBJ2-7; 7 nucleotides align to TRBD2. Germline-derived CDR1 and CDR2 are SGHTA and FQGNSA. J was trimmed by 4 bases and V by 0 bases; bases with no gene match: 12. The CDR3 covers 17 residues. This CDR3 is CASSLAGGDTFKYEQYF. For the CDR3, the DNA is TGTGCCAGCAGCTTAGCGGGAGGGGATACCTTTAAGTACGAGCAGTACTTC.

The V and J genes are TRBV29-1 and TRBJ1-1; the D is unclear. There are 14 residues in the CDR3. CDR1 is SQVTM and CDR2 is ANQGSEA in the germline V gene. Trimming removed 5 bases from V and 0 bases from J, with 13 bases in between. The CDR3 DNA reads TGCAGCGTTTCCCGCACGAATTTGAACACTGAAGCTTTCTTT. Its protein is CSVSRTNLNTEAFF.

The rearrangement links TRBV7-9 to TRBJ1-2; the D gene is possibly TRBD1 (5 bases). The V end lost 3 bases, the J end lost 7 bases, and 15 bases lay between the germline ends. The CDR3 runs to 14 residues. The germline V gene encodes CDR1 SEHNR and CDR2 FQNEAQ (reference sequence). The CDR3 region is CASSFGAGTGGYTF. In nucleotides, the CDR3 is TGTGCCAGCAGCTTTGGCGCAGGGACGGGTGGCTACACCTTC. Full variable domain (missing parts from reference TRBV7-9 and TRBJ1-2): DTGVSQNPRHKITKRGQNVTFRCDPISEHNRLYWYRQTLGQGPEFLTYFQNEAQLEKSRLLSDRFSAERPKGSFSTLEIQRTEQGDSAMYLCASSFGAGTGGYTFGSGTRLTVV.

J is TRBJ2-1 and V is TRBV28; TRBD1 is a possible D gene (6 bases). Germline V gene data show CDR1 as MDHEN and CDR2 as SYDVKM. CDR3 length equals 12 residues. Trimming removed 7 bases from V and 10 bases from J, with 14 bases in between. CDR3 DNA sequence: TGTGCCAGCACCACCTCCAGGGGCGAGCAGTTCTTC. Protein product: CASTTSRGEQFF.

This clonotype was picked up a small number of times. This sequence joins TRBV20-1 and TRBJ2-1, with 13 bases lining up with TRBD2. J was trimmed by 4 bases and V by 5 bases; bases with no gene match: 2. The CDR3 is made up of 14 amino acids. Germline assignment: CDR1 DFQATT and CDR2 SNEGSKA (reference sequence). The CDR3 nucleotides read TGCAGTGCTCAGACTAGCGGGGGGTACAATGAGCAGTTCTTC. Translation gives CSAQTSGGYNEQFF.

The chain carries TRBV20-1 and TRBJ1-1; D is possibly TRBD1 (5 bases). This CDR3 contains 14 residues. V was trimmed by 5 bases and J by 3 bases, leaving 16 bases between them. The V gene's germline CDR1 is DFQATT and CDR2 SNEGSKA (reference sequence). CDR3 coding DNA: TGCAGTGCTGAAATTAGGGCAGGGTACACTGAAGCTTTCTTT. It is translated as CSAEIRAGYTEAFF.

This chain joins TRBV7-6 and TRBJ2-5; D is uncertain. With 4 bases removed from V and 1 base from J, the gap between germline ends came to 10 bases. CDR1 and CDR2 from the germline V gene are SGHVS and FNYEAQ. The length of the CDR3 is 14 residues. CDR3 sequence: CASSWSGLQETQYF. As DNA, the CDR3 is TGTGCCAGCAGCTGGTCGGGCCTCCAAGAGACCCAGTACTTC.

This clonotype was detected only a few times. V is TRBV4-3 and J is TRBJ2-7; unclear D gene. Germline V lookup: CDR1 LGHNA, CDR2 YSLEER. V was cut by 0 bases and J by 2 bases, with 14 bases left in between. CDR3 length: 16 amino acids. The CDR3 reads CASSQDPAPTPYEQYF. DNA of the CDR3: TGCGCCAGCAGCCAAGACCCGGCCCCCACTCCCTACGAGCAGTACTTC.

The rearrangement links TRBV20-1 to TRBJ2-5; D tentatively fits TRBD1 or TRBD2 (5 bases each). Germline V gene data show CDR1 as DFQATT and CDR2 as SNEGSKA (reference sequence). The CDR3 totals 15 residues. V lost 3 bases and J 1 base, leaving 15 bases between the germline ends. CDR3 region: CSASGTPTSQETQYF. The CDR3 DNA sequence: TGCAGTGCTAGTGGGACGCCCACAAGCCAAGAGACCCAGTACTTC.

This clonotype has more than one count but fewer than ten. The chain is built from TRBV5-1 and TRBJ2-5; 7 bases are a match to TRBD2. The CDR3 contains 14 residues. V shed 4 bases, J shed 3 bases, and the junction held 6 bases outside the gene matches. Germline V gene data show CDR1 as SGHRS and CDR2 as YFSETQ. The CDR3 bases are TGCGCCAGCAGCCCAGCGGGGCGTGAAGAGACCCAGTACTTC. Amino acid sequence: CASSPAGREETQYF.